This entry lists 30 T cell receptor beta chains sequenced from one sample in a study of vaccination and CD4 T cells after COVID-19. Stated time point: late sampling 161 to 241 days after vaccination in three convalescent patients. Each CDR3 protein gets one entry after TCRdb re-called the PCR reads with MiXCR. The table lists more than 25,000 distinct CDR3 sequences, around 49% of them singletons. This specimen was CD4+ T cells from blood, taken about 7 months after SARS-CoV-2 vaccination. These TCRs come from a human donor who had recovered from COVID-19.

The chain couples TRBV7-3 to TRBJ2-1, with 10 bases matching TRBD2. The CDR3 runs 13 residues. Germline V CDR1 and CDR2: SGHTA, FQGTGA. The V and J ends lost 3 bases and 9 bases, in that order; junction bases with no gene match: 2. The chain's CDR3 is CASSFQREGEQFF. CDR3 DNA: TGTGCCAGCAGCTTTCAGCGGGAGGGTGAGCAGTTCTTC.

The chain uses TRBV23-1 and TRBJ2-1; D is perhaps TRBD1 (6 bases). TRBV23-1 is treated as an ORF (open reading frame) with a function not yet certain. This CDR3 is built from 17 residues. V lost 2 bases, J lost 5 bases, and 19 bases lay in between. CDR3 residues: CASSQRTESQGNNEQFF. The CDR3 DNA reads as TGCGCCAGCAGTCAACGCACTGAATCACAGGGTAACAATGAGCAGTTCTTC.

Only one count was recorded for this clonotype. V and J are TRBV7-2 and TRBJ2-3; possibly TRBD2 for D (6 bases). Trimming shortened V by 0 bases and J by 2 bases, and 12 bases separated the two germline ends. The CDR3 contains 16 residues. Per the germline V gene, CDR1 is SGHTA and CDR2 is FQGNSA. In DNA form, the CDR3 reads TGTGCCAGCAGCTTAGCGGGCGGAGGGGACACAGATACGCAGTATTTT. Translating it yields CASSLAGGGDTDTQYF.

The chain employs TRBV7-3 and TRBJ1-2; tentative D call: TRBD1 (5 bases). Germline V gene sequence: CDR1 SGHTA, CDR2 FQGTGA. The CDR3 covers 13 residues. V was shortened by 5 bases and J by 8 bases, with 15 bases between the two germline ends. CDR3 loop: CASSPRGREGYTF. The CDR3 DNA sequence: TGTGCCAGCAGCCCAAGGGGTCGGGAAGGCTACACCTTC.

In this sample, this clonotype turned up a few times. The chain employs TRBV4-1 and TRBJ2-6; D remains unclear. CDR3 size: 16 residues. Trimming took 4 bases from V and 0 from J, leaving 10 bases between them. The germline gives CDR1 MGHRA, CDR2 YSYEKL. In DNA, the CDR3 is TGCGCCAGCAGCCCTACCGAGAGCTCTGGGGCCAACGTCCTGACTTTC. Its translation: CASSPTESSGANVLTF.

The rearrangement joins TRBV4-2 to TRBJ1-6; D might be TRBD1 (5 bases). Trimming took off 3 bases at V and 12 bases at J, with 24 bases between the two ends. Germline loops: CDR1 LGHNA, CDR2 YNFKEQ. The CDR3 loop spans 17 amino acids. This chain's CDR3 is CASSQVTGTSLKEPLHF. Here the CDR3 DNA reads TGTGCCAGCAGCCAGGTAACCGGGACCTCTCTTAAAGAACCCCTCCACTTT.

This clonotype has only one observation. J is TRBJ1-5 and V is TRBV2, with 9 bases aligning to TRBD1. CDR1 is SNHLY and CDR2 is FYNNEI in the germline V gene. V shed 6 bases and J 7 bases; nucleotides not matched to a gene: 4. The CDR3 is 13 amino acids. CDR3 sequence reads: CASRDRGGQPQHF. The CDR3 region has the DNA TGTGCCAGCAGGGACAGGGGCGGGCAGCCCCAGCATTTT. The whole variable domain, filled in from reference TRBV2 and TRBJ1-5, reads EPEVTQTPSHQVTQMGQEVILRCVPISNHLYFYWYRQILGQKVEFLVSFYNNEISEKSEIFDDQFSVERPDGSNFTLKIRSTKLEDSAMYFCASRDRGGQPQHFGDGTRLSIL.

This clonotype appeared a few times. For the CDR3, the DNA is TGTGCCAGCAGCGCCCAGGGTACTACCGGAGAGACCCAGTACTTC. This sequence encodes CASSAQGTTGETQYF. The gene calls are TRBV7-2 and TRBJ2-5, with a possible D match to TRBD1 (5 bases). The germline V gene encodes CDR1 SGHTA and CDR2 FQGNSA. V shed 5 bases and J shed 4 bases, with 17 bases lying between them. The CDR3 extends over 15 amino acids.

This chain links TRBV7-9 with TRBJ2-2; 7 nucleotides align to TRBD1. Looked up from germline, CDR1 is SEHNR and CDR2 is FQNEAQ (reference sequence). This CDR3 contains 14 residues. J lost 1 base, V lost 7 bases, and 3 bases had no gene match. The CDR3: CASTRTGNTGELFF. The CDR3 coding sequence is TGTGCCAGCACAAGGACAGGGAACACCGGGGAGCTGTTTTTT.

The chain has TRBV6-1 and TRBJ2-1; D might be TRBD2 (5 bases). The CDR3 sequence is 17 residues long. From germline, CDR1 is MNHNS and CDR2 SASEGT. The ends were cut back, 6 bases at V and 2 bases at J, with 20 bases in the middle. The CDR3 nucleotides read TGTGCCAGCAGCCGCCCCCCAAAAGGAGGTCCCTACAATGAGCAGTTCTTC. It translates to CASSRPPKGGPYNEQFF.

This chain joins TRBV20-1 and TRBJ1-1; D possibly corresponds to TRBD1 (6 bases). V was trimmed by 1 base and J by 6 bases, leaving 18 bases between them. Looked up from germline, CDR1 is DFQATT and CDR2 is SNEGSKA (reference sequence). The length of the CDR3 is 15 residues. This CDR3 reads CSARAPGGPNAEAFF. In DNA form, the CDR3 reads TGCAGTGCTAGAGCTCCGGGGGGCCCAAACGCTGAAGCTTTCTTT.

The rearrangement joins TRBV27 to TRBJ2-3, with 13 bases that match TRBD2. V trimming: 5 bases; J trimming: 7 bases; junction bases outside the gene matches: 6. Germline CDR1 is MNHEY and CDR2 is SMNVEV (reference sequence). The CDR3 runs 15 residues. CDR3: CASSPGLAGLYTQYF. CDR3 bases: TGTGCCAGCAGTCCGGGACTAGCGGGACTATATACGCAGTATTTT.

The V gene is TRBV20-1, the J gene TRBJ1-4; TRBD1 agrees at 10 bases. V lost 3 bases, J lost 7 bases, and 8 bases stayed unmatched. CDR3 length equals 15 residues. From germline, CDR1 is DFQATT and CDR2 SNEGSKA (reference sequence). The CDR3 DNA sequence: TGCAGTGCTAGTCCCCCCGGGACAGGGGTTGAAAAACTGTTTTTT. The encoded protein is CSASPPGTGVEKLFF.

This clonotype counts as medium-sized. J is TRBJ2-7 and V is TRBV20-1; D perhaps matches TRBD2 (6 bases). The CDR3 is 14 residues long. CDR1 and CDR2 (germline): DFQATT, SNEGSKA (reference sequence). The V end was cut by 3 bases, the J end by 4 bases, with 16 bases between. CDR3 in DNA: TGCAGTGCTAGGACCCCAGGCGGGATGTACGAGCAGTACTTC. Its protein is CSARTPGGMYEQYF.

The chain recombines TRBV15 with TRBJ2-5; D might be TRBD2 (5 bases). CDR1 is LNHNV and CDR2 is YYDKDF in the germline V gene (reference sequence). Trimming left V 8 bases short and J 7 bases short, with 17 bases between. The CDR3 is 13 residues long. The CDR3 spells CATGLGRSRTQYF. As DNA, the CDR3 is TGTGCCACCGGACTCGGGCGGTCCCGGACCCAGTACTTC. Complete variable domain (other parts from reference TRBV15 and TRBJ2-5): DAMVIQNPRYQVTQFGKPVTLSCSQTLNHNVMYWYQQKSSQAPKLLFHYYDKDFNNEADTPDNFQSRRPNTSFCFLDIRSPGLGDTAMYLCATGLGRSRTQYFGPGTRLLVL.

The chain couples TRBV6-1 to TRBJ2-3; D perhaps matches TRBD2 (6 bases). The CDR3 length is 15 residues. CDR1 MNHNS and CDR2 SASEGT come from the germline V gene. V lost 5 bases and J 0 bases, leaving 12 bases between the germline ends. CDR3 nucleotides: TGTGCCAGCAGTCCATGGGCGGGGAGCACAGATACGCAGTATTTT. This gives the protein CASSPWAGSTDTQYF.

The rearrangement links TRBV7-2 to TRBJ2-1, with D perhaps given as TRBD1 or TRBD2 (5 bases each). CDR3 length: 18 amino acids. The V end lost 3 bases, the J end lost 5 bases, and 23 bases lay between the germline ends. Germline values: CDR1 SGHTA, CDR2 FQGNSA. As DNA, the CDR3 is TGTGCCAGCAGCTTCCGCCTGGGAGTCGGGGCCCTCAACAATGAGCAGTTCTTC. Translating it yields CASSFRLGVGALNNEQFF.

This chain links TRBV20-1 with TRBJ2-3; TRBD2 is a possible D gene (5 bases). V was shortened by 4 bases and J by 5 bases, with 7 bases between the two germline ends. CDR3 length: 11 amino acids. Germline lookup yields CDR1 DFQATT and CDR2 SNEGSKA (reference sequence). The CDR3: CSAIGGDTQYF. In DNA, the CDR3 is TGCAGTGCTATAGGAGGAGATACGCAGTATTTT.

The genes are TRBV2 and TRBJ1-1; weak D call: TRBD1 (5 bases). Germline CDR1 reads SNHLY; CDR2 reads FYNNEI. The ends were cut back, 6 bases at V and 11 bases at J, with 16 bases in the middle. This CDR3 spans 12 amino acids. DNA for the CDR3: TGTGCCAGCAGGGAAAGGGGTATGAGGGCTTTCTTT. Its translation: CASRERGMRAFF.

The chain combines TRBV15 with TRBJ2-3; D perhaps matches TRBD1 (6 bases). The germline CDR1 and CDR2 sequences are LNHNV and YYDKDF (reference sequence). The CDR3 runs to 14 residues. V lost 3 bases, J lost 7 bases, and 14 bases lay in between. CDR3 sequence reads: CATSRGWGPNTQYF. For the CDR3, the DNA is TGTGCCACCAGCAGGGGGTGGGGGCCCAATACGCAGTATTTT.

The chain uses TRBV9 and TRBJ1-1; TRBD1 matches 7 bases. This CDR3 is built from 15 residues. J was trimmed by 8 bases and V by 2 bases; bases with no gene match: 12. Germline V gives CDR1 SGDLS, CDR2 YYNGEE. The CDR3 protein is CASSVPSDREGEAFF. CDR3 DNA: TGTGCCAGCAGCGTTCCTTCCGACAGGGAAGGGGAAGCTTTCTTT.

This clonotype was recorded once. This chain uses TRBV21-1 with TRBJ2-7; the table's D call TRBD1 went unverified against the DNA. TRBV21-1 is a pseudogene segment. The CDR3 extends over 15 amino acids. In nucleotides, the CDR3 is TGTGCCAGCACCAAAAGGTGGGGGGGTGCAAGCGAGCAGTACTTC. Its translation is CASTKRWGGASEQYF.

The CDR3 nucleotides read TGTGCCAGTATAGCCAGGCGAGGCTATGGCTACACCTTC. Its translation is CASIARRGYGYTF. The chain has TRBV19 and TRBJ1-2; D is unresolved. The ends were cut back, 7 bases at V and 4 bases at J, with 13 bases in the middle. There are 13 residues in the CDR3. Germline V gene sequence: CDR1 LNHDA, CDR2 SQIVND (reference sequence).

This clonotype was found a few times. CDR3 sequence reads: CSASPAEYNEQFF. The CDR3 DNA follows: TGCAGTGCTAGTCCCGCTGAGTACAATGAGCAGTTCTTC. The V call is TRBV20-1, the J call TRBJ2-1; D ambiguous. Trimming removed 3 bases from V and 4 bases from J, with 10 bases in between. CDR1 and CDR2 from the germline V gene are DFQATT and SNEGSKA (reference sequence). This CDR3 contains 13 residues.

This clonotype has just a few counts. The CDR3 reads CATREGLAGPGYF. The DNA for the CDR3 is TGTGCCACCAGGGAGGGGCTAGCGGGACCGGGGTACTTC. This chain joins TRBV28 and TRBJ2-7, with TRBD2 identical over 9 bases. V shed 10 bases, J shed 12 bases, and the junction held 16 bases outside the gene matches. The CDR3 loop spans 13 amino acids. In germline, CDR1 is MDHEN, CDR2 SYDVKM. Full variable domain (outside the CDR3, taken from reference TRBV28 and TRBJ2-7): DVKVTQSSRYLVKRTGEKVFLECVQDMDHENMFWYRQDPGLGLRLIYFSYDVKMKEKGDIPEGYSVSREKKERFSLILESASTNQTSMYLCATREGLAGPGYFGPGTRLTVT.

The rearrangement joins TRBV20-1 to TRBJ2-3; 8 nucleotides align to TRBD1. Germline assignment: CDR1 DFQATT and CDR2 SNEGSKA (reference sequence). The V and J ends lost 1 base and 1 base, in that order; junction bases with no gene match: 7. The CDR3 spans 16 residues. CDR3 in DNA: TGCAGTGCTAGAGGGTCGAGACAGGGGCGCACAGATACGCAGTATTTT. Translating gives CSARGSRQGRTDTQYF.

The chain joins TRBV30 to TRBJ2-7, with TRBD1 identical over 9 bases. CDR1 and CDR2 (germline): GTSNPN, SVGIG (reference sequence). With V trimmed by 0 bases and J by 2 bases, 5 bases remained unmatched. The CDR3 loop spans 15 amino acids. The CDR3 loop reads CAWSVLGTGPYEQYF. CDR3 nucleotide sequence: TGTGCCTGGAGTGTACTGGGGACAGGGCCCTACGAGCAGTACTTC. Variable domain in full (rest from reference TRBV30 and TRBJ2-7): SQTIHQWPATLVQPVGSPLSLECTVEGTSNPNLYWYRQAAGRGLQLLFYSVGIGQISSEVPQNLSASRPQDRQFILSSKKLLLSDSGFYLCAWSVLGTGPYEQYFGPGTRLTVT.

The V call is TRBV7-8, the J call TRBJ2-2; D not resolved. With 2 bases removed from V and 0 bases from J, the gap between germline ends came to 10 bases. This CDR3 contains 16 residues. The germline V gene encodes CDR1 SGHVS and CDR2 FQNEAQ. This CDR3 reads CASSLPPVPNTGELFF. The DNA for the CDR3 is TGTGCCAGCAGCTTACCCCCAGTTCCGAACACCGGGGAGCTGTTTTTT. The full variable domain, rest sourced from reference TRBV7-8 and TRBJ2-2, is GAGVSQSPRYKVAKRGQDVALRCDPISGHVSLFWYQQALGQGPEFLTYFQNEAQLDKSGLPSDRFFAERPEGSVSTLKIQRTQQEDSAVYLCASSLPPVPNTGELFFGEGSRLTVL.

This chain uses TRBV20-1 with TRBJ2-3; 9 positions agree with TRBD2. The CDR3 sequence is 15 residues long. V shed 4 bases, J shed 2 bases, and the junction held 7 bases outside the gene matches. Germline V gives CDR1 DFQATT, CDR2 SNEGSKA (reference sequence). The chain's CDR3 is CSATTGTSPTDTQYF. CDR3 nucleotide sequence: TGCAGTGCTACCACCGGGACTAGCCCCACAGATACGCAGTATTTT.

The gene calls are TRBV20-1 and TRBJ1-3, with D unclear. The V end lost 3 bases, the J end lost 0 bases, and 6 bases lay between the germline ends. Germline lookup yields CDR1 DFQATT and CDR2 SNEGSKA (reference sequence). The length of the CDR3 is 13 residues. CDR3: CSARGNSGNTIYF. The CDR3 DNA reads as TGCAGTGCTAGGGGGAACTCTGGAAACACCATATATTTT.